These 3 T cell receptor beta chains were all obtained from the same sample, sequenced in a study of T cell responses to AZD1222 COVID-19 vaccine. The method was immunoSEQ multiplex PCR; TCRdb's version includes in-frame clones alone and lacks a portion of them. The data hold some 120,000 clones, with about 88% observed a single time. Sequencing was performed on peripheral blood, taken on day 0 of MenACWY control vaccination. Receptors originate from an adult in good health.

The DNA for the CDR3 is TGTGCCACCAGCAGAGAGAGGTATCAGCCCCAGCATTTT. Protein sequence: CATSRERYQPQHF. The rearrangement uses TRBV15 and TRBJ1-5; no clear D gene. V was shortened by 0 bases and J by 5 bases, with 5 bases between the two germline ends. The CDR3 extends over 13 amino acids. Per germline, CDR1 LNHNV and CDR2 YYDKDF (reference sequence).

The V call is TRBV5-1, the J call TRBJ2-1; no firm D call. V was shortened by 0 bases and J by 12 bases, with 10 bases between the two germline ends. This CDR3 is built from 12 residues. Germline loops: CDR1 SGHRS, CDR2 YFSETQ. CDR3: CASSLGVGMQFF. The CDR3 bases are TGCGCCAGCAGCTTGGGAGTGGGCATGCAGTTCTTC.

V is TRBV9 and J is TRBJ2-5; D is ambiguous. This CDR3 is built from 13 residues. The V end lost 0 bases, the J end lost 5 bases, and 8 bases lay between the germline ends. Germline values: CDR1 SGDLS, CDR2 YYNGEE. The CDR3 spells CASSVESIETQYF. DNA for the CDR3: TGTGCCAGCAGCGTAGAATCGATCGAGACCCAGTACTTC.